These 6 T cell receptor beta chains originate from one sample sequenced in a study of blood T cell repertoires in COVID-19 (dated by TCRdb to 2018 to 2020). The library was generated by the immunoSEQ multiplex PCR assay. The source is immuneACCESS, and TCRdb retained only in-frame sequences with V and J called. Part of the clones is not carried over; for the studies checked, unresolved V genes explain less than half of this, and the remainder is unexplained. The sample table records roughly 150,000 clones; around 79% of these occur just once. The ten largest clonotypes hold under 20% of the sample. Sequencing was done on a sample of PBMCs or T cells enriched from blood (not recorded which). The receptors come from a woman aged 70-85 years in a cohort exposed to, infected with or recovered from COVID-19 (not recorded which).

The gene calls are TRBV24-1 and TRBJ2-5; D is undetermined. With 2 bases removed from V and 4 bases from J, the gap between germline ends came to 7 bases. Germline assignment: CDR1 KGHDR and CDR2 SFDVKD. The CDR3 runs to 13 residues. This chain's CDR3 is CATSDSRSETQYF. The DNA of the CDR3 is TGTGCCACCAGTGATTCCCGTTCAGAGACCCAGTACTTC.

The chain is built from TRBV6-6 and TRBJ1-2, with 9 nucleotides matching TRBD1. V shed 5 bases and J 2 bases; nucleotides not matched to a gene: 3. Germline assignment: CDR1 MNHNY and CDR2 SVGAGI (reference sequence). The CDR3 runs 14 residues. The CDR3 here is CASSGGQGNYGYTF. The CDR3 coding sequence is TGTGCCAGCAGTGGAGGACAGGGGAACTATGGCTACACCTTC.

The rearrangement links TRBV6-2 or TRBV6-3 to TRBJ2-2, with TRBD2 matching 14 bases. Germline V CDR1 and CDR2: MNHEY, SVGEGT. This CDR3 contains 16 residues. Trimming removed 4 bases from V and 6 bases from J; junction bases left unmatched: 4. The CDR3 bases are TGTGCCAGCAGTTCTCGACTAGCGGGAGGGCCCGGGGAGCTGTTTTTT. It is translated as CASSSRLAGGPGELFF.

Remarks on this clone: Additional DNA sequences in this sample encode the identical CDR3. This chain links TRBV12-3 or TRBV12-4 with TRBJ2-7, with D perhaps matching TRBD2 (6 bases). The CDR3 runs to 13 residues. The ends were cut back, 5 bases at V and 3 bases at J, with 11 bases in the middle. This CDR3 is CASSLSGNYEQYF. CDR3 DNA: TGTGCCAGCAGTCTTAGCGGAAACTACGAGCAGTACTTC.

This clone is a singleton in its sample. This chain links TRBV7-9 with TRBJ1-1, with TRBD1 identical over 12 bases. The V and J ends lost 4 bases and 4 bases, in that order; junction bases with no gene match: 10. The CDR3 has 17 amino acids. Looked up from germline, CDR1 is SEHNR and CDR2 is FQNEAQ (reference sequence). CDR3 nucleotide sequence: TGTGCCAGCAGCTCACCCCCGGGACAGGGGGCGGTCACTGAAGCTTTCTTT. Its protein is CASSSPPGQGAVTEAFF.

This chain uses TRBV28 with TRBJ1-3, with D possibly TRBD1 on 5 matching bases. The CDR3 has 15 amino acids. Trimming left V 6 bases short and J 0 bases short, with 12 bases between. Germline CDR1 reads MDHEN; CDR2 reads SYDVKM. The DNA of the CDR3 is TGTGCCAGCAGATCCGTGGGGGGCTCTGGAAACACCATATATTTT. Its translation is CASRSVGGSGNTIYF.